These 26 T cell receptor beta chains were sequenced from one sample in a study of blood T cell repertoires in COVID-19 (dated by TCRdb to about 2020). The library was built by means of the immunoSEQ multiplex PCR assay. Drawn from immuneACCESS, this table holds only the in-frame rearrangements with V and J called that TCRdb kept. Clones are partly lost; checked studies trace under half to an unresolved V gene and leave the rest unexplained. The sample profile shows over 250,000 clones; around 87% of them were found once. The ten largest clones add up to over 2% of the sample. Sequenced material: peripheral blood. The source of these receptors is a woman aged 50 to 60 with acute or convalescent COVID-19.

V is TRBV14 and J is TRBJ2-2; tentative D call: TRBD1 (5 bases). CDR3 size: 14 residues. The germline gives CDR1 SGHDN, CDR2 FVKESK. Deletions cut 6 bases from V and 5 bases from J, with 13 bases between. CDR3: CASRPTGFTGELFF. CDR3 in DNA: TGTGCCAGCAGACCTACAGGTTTTACCGGGGAGCTGTTTTTT. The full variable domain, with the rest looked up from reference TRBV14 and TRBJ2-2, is EAGVTQFPSHSVIEKGQTVTLRCDPISGHDNLYWYRRVMGKEIKFLLHFVKESKQDESGMPNNRFLAERTGGTYSTLKVQPAELEDSGVYFCASRPTGFTGELFFGEGSRLTVL.

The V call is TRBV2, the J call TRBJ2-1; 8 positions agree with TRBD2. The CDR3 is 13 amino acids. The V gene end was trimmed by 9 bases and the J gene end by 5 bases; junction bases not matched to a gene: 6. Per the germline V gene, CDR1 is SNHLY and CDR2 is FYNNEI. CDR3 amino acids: CASERERDNEQFF. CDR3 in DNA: TGTGCCAGTGAGCGGGAGCGGGACAATGAGCAGTTCTTC. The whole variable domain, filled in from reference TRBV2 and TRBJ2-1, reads EPEVTQTPSHQVTQMGQEVILRCVPISNHLYFYWYRQILGQKVEFLVSFYNNEISEKSEIFDDQFSVERPDGSNFTLKIRSTKLEDSAMYFCASERERDNEQFFGPGTRLTVL.

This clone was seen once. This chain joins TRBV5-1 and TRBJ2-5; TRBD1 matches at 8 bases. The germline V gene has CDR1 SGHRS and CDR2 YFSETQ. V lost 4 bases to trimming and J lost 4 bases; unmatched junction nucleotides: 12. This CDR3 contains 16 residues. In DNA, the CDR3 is TGCGCCAGCAGCCAACCTTCAGGGGGCGCGGGAGAGACCCAGTACTTC. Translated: CASSQPSGGAGETQYF.

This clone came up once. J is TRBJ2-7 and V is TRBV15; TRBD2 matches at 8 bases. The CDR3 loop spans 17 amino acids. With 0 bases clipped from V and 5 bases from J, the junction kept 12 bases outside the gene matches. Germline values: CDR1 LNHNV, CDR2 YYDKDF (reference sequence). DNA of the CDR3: TGTGCCACCAGCAGAGATCGTGCCCAGCGGGGGTGGAACGAGCAGTACTTC. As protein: CATSRDRAQRGWNEQYF.

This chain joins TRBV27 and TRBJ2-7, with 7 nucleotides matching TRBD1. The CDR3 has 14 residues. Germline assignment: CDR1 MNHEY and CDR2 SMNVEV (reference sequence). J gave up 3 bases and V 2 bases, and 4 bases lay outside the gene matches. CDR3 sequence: CASSLSRDSYEQYF. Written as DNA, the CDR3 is TGTGCCAGCAGTTTAAGCCGGGACAGCTACGAGCAGTACTTC.

The CDR3 region is CASSLNDNPSEQYF. CDR3 bases: TGTGCCAGCAGCCTGAATGACAACCCCTCCGAGCAGTACTTC. The genes are TRBV5-5 and TRBJ2-7; no definite D call. The CDR3 is 14 amino acids. Germline CDR1 and CDR2: SGHKS and YYEKEE (reference sequence). V was clipped by 4 bases and J by 6 bases, with 17 bases between them.

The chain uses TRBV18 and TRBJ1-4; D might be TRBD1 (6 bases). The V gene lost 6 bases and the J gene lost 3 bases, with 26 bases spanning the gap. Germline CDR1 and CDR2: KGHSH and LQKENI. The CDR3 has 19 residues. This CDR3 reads CASSSVGWGPRPSNEKLFF. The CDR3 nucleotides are TGTGCCAGCTCGTCTGTCGGGTGGGGGCCAAGGCCGTCTAATGAAAAACTGTTTTTT.

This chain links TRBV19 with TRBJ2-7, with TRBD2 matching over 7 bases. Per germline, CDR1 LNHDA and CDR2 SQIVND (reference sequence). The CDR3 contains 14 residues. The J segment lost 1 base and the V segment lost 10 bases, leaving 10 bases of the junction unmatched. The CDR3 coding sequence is TGTGCCACCGAGCGGGATGGGGGGTCCTACGAGCAGTACTTC. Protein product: CATERDGGSYEQYF.

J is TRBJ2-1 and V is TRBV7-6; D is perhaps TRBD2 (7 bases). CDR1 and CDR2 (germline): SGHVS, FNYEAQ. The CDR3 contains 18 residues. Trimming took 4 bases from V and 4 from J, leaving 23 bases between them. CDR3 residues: CASSYTPLAEGGYNEQFF. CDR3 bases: TGTGCCAGCAGCTACACCCCCCTAGCGGAAGGGGGGTACAATGAGCAGTTCTTC. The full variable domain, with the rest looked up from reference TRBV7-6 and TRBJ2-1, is GAGVSQSPRYKVTKRGQDVALRCDPISGHVSLYWYRQALGQGPEFLTYFNYEAQQDKSGLPNDRFSAERPEGSISTLTIQRTEQRDSAMYRCASSYTPLAEGGYNEQFFGPGTRLTVL.

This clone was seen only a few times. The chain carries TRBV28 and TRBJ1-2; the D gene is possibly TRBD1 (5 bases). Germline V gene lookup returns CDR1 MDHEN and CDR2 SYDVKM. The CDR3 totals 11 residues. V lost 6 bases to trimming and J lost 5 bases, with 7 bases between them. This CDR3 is CASSPGYGYTF. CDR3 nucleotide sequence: TGTGCCAGCAGCCCAGGGTATGGCTACACCTTC.

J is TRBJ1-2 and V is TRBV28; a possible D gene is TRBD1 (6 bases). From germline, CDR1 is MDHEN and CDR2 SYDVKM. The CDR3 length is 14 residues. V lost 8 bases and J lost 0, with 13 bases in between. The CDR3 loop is CASFSGTTNYGYTF. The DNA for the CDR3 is TGTGCCAGCTTCTCCGGGACAACTAACTATGGCTACACCTTC.

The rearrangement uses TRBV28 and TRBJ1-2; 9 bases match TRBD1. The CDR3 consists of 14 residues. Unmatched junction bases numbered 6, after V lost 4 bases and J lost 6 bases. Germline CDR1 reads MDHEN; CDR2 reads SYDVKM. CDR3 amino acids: CASSYGTGRDGYTF. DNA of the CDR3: TGTGCCAGCAGTTACGGGACAGGGAGGGATGGCTACACCTTC.

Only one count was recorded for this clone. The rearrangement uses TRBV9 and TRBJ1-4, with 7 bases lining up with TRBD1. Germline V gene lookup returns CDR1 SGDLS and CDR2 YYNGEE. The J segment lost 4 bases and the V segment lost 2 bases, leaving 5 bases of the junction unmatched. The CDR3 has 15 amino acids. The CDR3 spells CASSVRQGDNEKLFF. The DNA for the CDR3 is TGTGCCAGCAGCGTTCGACAGGGCGATAATGAAAAACTGTTTTTT.

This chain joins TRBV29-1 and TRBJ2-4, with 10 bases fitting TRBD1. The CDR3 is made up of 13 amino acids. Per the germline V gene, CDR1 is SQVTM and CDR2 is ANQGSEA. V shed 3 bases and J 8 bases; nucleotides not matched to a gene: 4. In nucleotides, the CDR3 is TGCAGCGTTGAGTTCGGGACAGGGGACATTCAGTACTTC. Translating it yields CSVEFGTGDIQYF.

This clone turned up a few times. The CDR3 DNA is TGTGCCAGCAGCACACAGGACAGGAAGTTCTACGAGCAGTACTTC. Protein: CASSTQDRKFYEQYF. The chain is built from TRBV5-4 and TRBJ2-7; 7 bases are a match to TRBD1. This CDR3 comprises 15 residues. Germline V gene lookup returns CDR1 SGHNT and CDR2 YYREEE (reference sequence). The trim removed 4 bases at V and 3 bases at J, leaving 10 bases unmatched.

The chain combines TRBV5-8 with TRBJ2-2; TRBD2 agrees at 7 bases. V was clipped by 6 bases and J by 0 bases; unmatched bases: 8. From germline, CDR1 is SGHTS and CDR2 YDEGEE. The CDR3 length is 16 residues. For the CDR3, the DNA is TGTGCCAGCAACGAAAAGGGAGGGGCGAACACCGGGGAGCTGTTTTTT. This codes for CASNEKGGANTGELFF.

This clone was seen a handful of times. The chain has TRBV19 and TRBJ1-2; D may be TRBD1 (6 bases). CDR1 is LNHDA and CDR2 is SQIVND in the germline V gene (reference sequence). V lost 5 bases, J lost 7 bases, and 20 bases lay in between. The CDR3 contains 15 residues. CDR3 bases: TGTGCCAGTAGTCTACGCCCCGGGGAAGGGGGTGGCTACACCTTC. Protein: CASSLRPGEGGGYTF. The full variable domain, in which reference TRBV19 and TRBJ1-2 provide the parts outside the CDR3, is DGGITQSPKYLFRKEGQNVTLSCEQNLNHDAMYWYRQDPGQGLRLIYYSQIVNDFQKGDIAEGYSVSREKKESFPLTVTSAQKNPTAFYLCASSLRPGEGGGYTFGSGTRLTVV.

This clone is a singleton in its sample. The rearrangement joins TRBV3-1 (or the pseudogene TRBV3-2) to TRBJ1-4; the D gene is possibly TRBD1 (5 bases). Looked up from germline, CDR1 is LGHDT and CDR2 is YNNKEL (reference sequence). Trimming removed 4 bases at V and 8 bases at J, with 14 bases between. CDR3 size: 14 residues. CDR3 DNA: TGTGCCAGCAGCCCCTCGGGGGACGGAGAAAAACTGTTTTTT. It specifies CASSPSGDGEKLFF.

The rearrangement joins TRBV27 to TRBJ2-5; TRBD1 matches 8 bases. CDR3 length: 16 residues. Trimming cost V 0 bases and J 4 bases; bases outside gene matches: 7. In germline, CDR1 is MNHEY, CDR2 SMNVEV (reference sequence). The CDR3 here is CASSLSRGQGTETQYF. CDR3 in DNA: TGTGCCAGCAGTTTATCGAGAGGACAGGGTACAGAGACCCAGTACTTC.

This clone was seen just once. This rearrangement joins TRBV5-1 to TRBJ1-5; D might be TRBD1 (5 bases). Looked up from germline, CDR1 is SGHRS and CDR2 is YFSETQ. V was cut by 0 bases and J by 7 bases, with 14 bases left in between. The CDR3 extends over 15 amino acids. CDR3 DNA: TGCGCCAGCAGCTTGGAAGGTTCTCGGGGGCAGCCCCAGCATTTT. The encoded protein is CASSLEGSRGQPQHF.

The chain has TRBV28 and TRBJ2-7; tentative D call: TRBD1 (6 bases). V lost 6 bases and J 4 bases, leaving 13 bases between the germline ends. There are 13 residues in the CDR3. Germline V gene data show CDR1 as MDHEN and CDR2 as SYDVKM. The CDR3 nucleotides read TGTGCCAGCAGGGCAGGGGATGTTTACGAGCAGTACTTC. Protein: CASRAGDVYEQYF.

The CDR3 DNA sequence: TGTGCCAGCCGGCTAGCGGGAGGAGCCAAAAACATTCAGTACTTC. It encodes CASRLAGGAKNIQYF. The chain carries TRBV6-6 and TRBJ2-4; 11 nucleotides agree with TRBD2. CDR3 size: 15 residues. The J segment lost 0 bases and the V segment lost 8 bases, leaving 3 bases of the junction unmatched. Germline V CDR1 and CDR2: MNHNY, SVGAGI (reference sequence).

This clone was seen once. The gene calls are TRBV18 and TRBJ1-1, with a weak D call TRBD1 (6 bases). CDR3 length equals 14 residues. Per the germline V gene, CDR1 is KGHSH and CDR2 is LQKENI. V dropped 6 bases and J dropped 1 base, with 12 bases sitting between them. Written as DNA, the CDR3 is TGTGCCAGCTCTAACTCACAGGGGAACACTGAAGCTTTCTTT. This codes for CASSNSQGNTEAFF.

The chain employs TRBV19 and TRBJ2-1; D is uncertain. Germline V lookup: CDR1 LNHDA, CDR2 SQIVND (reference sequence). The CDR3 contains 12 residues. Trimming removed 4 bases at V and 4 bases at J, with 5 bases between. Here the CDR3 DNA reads TGTGCCAGTAGTACGCTATACAATGAGCAGTTCTTC. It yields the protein CASSTLYNEQFF.

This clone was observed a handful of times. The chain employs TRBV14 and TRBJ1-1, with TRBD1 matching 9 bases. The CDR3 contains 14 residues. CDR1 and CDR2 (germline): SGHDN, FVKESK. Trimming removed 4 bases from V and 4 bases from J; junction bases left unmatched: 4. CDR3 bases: TGTGCCAGCAGCCTGGGACAGGGAAGCACTGAAGCTTTCTTT. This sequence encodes CASSLGQGSTEAFF.

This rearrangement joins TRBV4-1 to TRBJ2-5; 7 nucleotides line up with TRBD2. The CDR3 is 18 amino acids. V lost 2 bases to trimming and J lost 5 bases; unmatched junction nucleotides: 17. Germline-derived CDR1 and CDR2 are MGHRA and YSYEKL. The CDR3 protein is CASSQWSGGGEARETQYF. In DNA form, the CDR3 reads TGCGCCAGCAGCCAATGGTCCGGTGGGGGGGAGGCGAGGGAGACCCAGTACTTC.